This T cell receptor beta chain is from a study of regulatory T cells in long-lasting Graves disease. Overall study: Freshly diagnosed Graves' patients had used antithyroid drugs for under 3 months.

Time point meaning: newly diagnosed GD, antithyroid drugs for less than 3 months. PBMC RNA served as the TCR library source. Study findings and constraints: Persistent cases of Graves' showed reduced TCR diversity relative to newly diagnosed patients. Peripheral blood, not thyroid tissue, was the sole material studied.

Arm-PCR of CDR3 regions and iRepertoire HTBI primers were used to build TCR beta libraries. TCRdb reprocessed the multiplex PCR reads with MiXCR, giving one entry per CDR3 protein. The table shows about 420,000 distinct CDR3 sequences, with about 15% occurring only once. Per germline, CDR1 SEHNR and CDR2 FQNEAQ (reference sequence). The CDR3 has 15 residues. Trimming took off 0 bases at V and 4 bases at J, with 11 bases between the two ends. This clonotype was observed many times. The antigen is unknown. These same records also appear under a second study, on T cells in Graves' hyperthyroidism and ophthalmopathy. As reported in that work: RT-PCR in the first round (using the HTBI primer set) targeted the TCR CDR3.

The material sequenced was peripheral blood mononuclear cells (PBMCs), taken at new diagnosis, from a patient treated with antithyroid drugs. This TCR was recovered from a woman younger than 35 with Graves disease. This chain uses TRBV7-9 with TRBJ2-3; D possibly corresponds to TRBD1 (5 bases). The CDR3: CASSLARTPADTQYF. CDR3 nucleotide sequence: TGTGCCAGCAGCTTAGCGCGGACACCGGCAGATACGCAGTATTTT. Combining the CDR3 with reference TRBV7-9 and TRBJ2-3 gives the whole variable domain DTGVSQNPRHKITKRGQNVTFRCDPISEHNRLYWYRQTLGQGPEFLTYFQNEAQLEKSRLLSDRFSAERPKGSFSTLEIQRTEQGDSAMYLCASSLARTPADTQYFGPGTRLTVL.